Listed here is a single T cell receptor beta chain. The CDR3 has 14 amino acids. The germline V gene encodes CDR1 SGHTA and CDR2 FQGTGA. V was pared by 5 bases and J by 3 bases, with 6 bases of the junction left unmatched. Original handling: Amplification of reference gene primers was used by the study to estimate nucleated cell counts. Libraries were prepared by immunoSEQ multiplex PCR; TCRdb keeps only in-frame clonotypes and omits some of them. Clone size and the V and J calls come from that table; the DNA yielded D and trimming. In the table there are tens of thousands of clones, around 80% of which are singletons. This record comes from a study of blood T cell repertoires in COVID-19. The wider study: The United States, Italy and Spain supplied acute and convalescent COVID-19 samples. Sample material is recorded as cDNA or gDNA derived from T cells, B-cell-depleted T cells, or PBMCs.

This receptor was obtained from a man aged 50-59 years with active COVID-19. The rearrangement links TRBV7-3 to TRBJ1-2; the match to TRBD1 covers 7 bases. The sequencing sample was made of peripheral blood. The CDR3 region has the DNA TGTGCCAGCAGCCCGCAGGGGGAGGACTATGGCTACACCTTC. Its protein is CASSPQGEDYGYTF.